This T cell receptor (beta chain) was retrieved from a study of blood T cell repertoires in COVID-19. Unmatched junction bases numbered 2, after V lost 4 bases and J lost 4 bases. The CDR3 length is 13 residues. CDR1 is LNHDA, CDR2 SQIVND, per germline (reference sequence). The repertoire was sequenced with immunoSEQ multiplex PCR; TCRdb's copy has only in-frame clones and lacks some. The sample lists tens of thousands of clones, around nine tenths occurring once. The table lists this clone with a few counts. The chain employs TRBV19 and TRBJ2-5; TRBD1 aligns across 8 bases. The clonotype originates from a woman aged 45-60 years with active or convalescent COVID-19. Material for sequencing was peripheral blood. The DNA of the CDR3 is TGTGCCAGTAGTACTACAGGGGGAGAGACCCAGTACTTC. Its protein is CASSTTGGETQYF.